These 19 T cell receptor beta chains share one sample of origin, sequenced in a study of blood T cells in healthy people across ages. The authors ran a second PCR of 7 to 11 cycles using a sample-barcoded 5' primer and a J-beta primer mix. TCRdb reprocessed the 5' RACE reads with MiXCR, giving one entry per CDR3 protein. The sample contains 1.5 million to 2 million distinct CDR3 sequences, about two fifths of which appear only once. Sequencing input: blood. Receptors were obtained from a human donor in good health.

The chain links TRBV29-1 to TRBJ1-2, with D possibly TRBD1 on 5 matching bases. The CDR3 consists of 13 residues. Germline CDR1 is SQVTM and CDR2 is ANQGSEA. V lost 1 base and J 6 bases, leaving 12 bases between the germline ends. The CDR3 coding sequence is TGCAGCGTTGAAGTGGGGGAATGGCATGGCTACACCTTC. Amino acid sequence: CSVEVGEWHGYTF.

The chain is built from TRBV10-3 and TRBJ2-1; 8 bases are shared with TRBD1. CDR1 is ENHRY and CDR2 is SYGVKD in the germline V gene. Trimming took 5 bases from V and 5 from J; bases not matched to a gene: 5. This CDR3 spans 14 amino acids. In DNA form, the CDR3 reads TGTGCCATCAGTCCGGACAGGGCCAACAATGAGCAGTTCTTC. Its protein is CAISPDRANNEQFF.

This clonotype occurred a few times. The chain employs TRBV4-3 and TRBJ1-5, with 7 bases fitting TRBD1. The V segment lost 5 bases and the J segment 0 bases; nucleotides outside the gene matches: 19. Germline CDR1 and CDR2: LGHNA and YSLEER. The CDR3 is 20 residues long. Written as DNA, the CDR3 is TGCGCCAGCAGCTACCGGCCGGAAGGACAGGTCCACGATAGCAATCAGCCCCAGCATTTT. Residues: CASSYRPEGQVHDSNQPQHF.

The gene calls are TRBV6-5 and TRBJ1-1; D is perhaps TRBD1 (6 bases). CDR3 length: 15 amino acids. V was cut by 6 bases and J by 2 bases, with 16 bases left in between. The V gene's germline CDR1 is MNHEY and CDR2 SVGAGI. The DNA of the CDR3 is TGTGCCAGCAGACCCCTCGGGGGGGCAAACACTGAAGCTTTCTTT. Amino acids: CASRPLGGANTEAFF.

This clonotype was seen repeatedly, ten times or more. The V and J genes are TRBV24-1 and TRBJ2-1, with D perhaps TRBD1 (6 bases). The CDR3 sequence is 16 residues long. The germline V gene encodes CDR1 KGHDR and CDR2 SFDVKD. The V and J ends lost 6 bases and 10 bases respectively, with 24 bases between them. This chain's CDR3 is CATSPGGLEDSQEQFF. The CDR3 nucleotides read TGTGCCACCAGTCCCGGTGGGCTAGAGGACAGTCAAGAGCAGTTCTTC.

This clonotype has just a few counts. The CDR3 DNA sequence: TGTGCCAGCAGCTACGACCATGGCAGACAAGAGACCCAGTACTTC. Translating gives CASSYDHGRQETQYF. This chain links TRBV11-2 with TRBJ2-5; D remains ambiguous. Germline V gene data show CDR1 as SGHAT and CDR2 as FQNNGV. V was pared by 4 bases and J by 2 bases, with 14 bases between. The CDR3 extends over 15 amino acids.

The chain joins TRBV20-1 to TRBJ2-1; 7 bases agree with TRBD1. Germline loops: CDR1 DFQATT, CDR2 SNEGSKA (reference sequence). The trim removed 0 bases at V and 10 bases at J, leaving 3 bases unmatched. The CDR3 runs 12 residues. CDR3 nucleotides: TGCAGTGCTAGAGACCTACAGGGGGAGCAGTTCTTC. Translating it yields CSARDLQGEQFF.

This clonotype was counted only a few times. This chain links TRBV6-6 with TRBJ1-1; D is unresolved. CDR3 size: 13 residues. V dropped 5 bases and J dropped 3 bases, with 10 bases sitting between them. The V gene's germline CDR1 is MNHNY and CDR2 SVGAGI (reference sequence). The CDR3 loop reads CASSPELDTEAFF. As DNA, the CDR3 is TGTGCCAGCAGTCCAGAACTAGACACTGAAGCTTTCTTT.

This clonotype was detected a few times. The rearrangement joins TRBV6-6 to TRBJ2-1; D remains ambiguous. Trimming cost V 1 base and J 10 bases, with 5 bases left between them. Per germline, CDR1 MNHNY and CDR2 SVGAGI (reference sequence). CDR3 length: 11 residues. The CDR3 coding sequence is TGTGCCAGCAGTTACTTTGGCGAGCAGTTCTTC. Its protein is CASSYFGEQFF.

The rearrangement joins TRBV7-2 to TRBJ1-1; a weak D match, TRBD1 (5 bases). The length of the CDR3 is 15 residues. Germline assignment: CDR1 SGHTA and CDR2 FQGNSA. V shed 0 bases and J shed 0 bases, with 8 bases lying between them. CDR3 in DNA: TGTGCCAGCAGCTTAGCGACAGCTATGAACACTGAAGCTTTCTTT. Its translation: CASSLATAMNTEAFF.

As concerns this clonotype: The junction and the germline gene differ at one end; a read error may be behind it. The CDR3 region has the DNA TGTGCCTGCTCACCATCAGGGGCCTATGGCTACACCTTC. Translation: CACSPSGAYGYTF. V gene TRBV18 combines with J gene TRBJ1-2; TRBD1 might be the D (6 bases). This CDR3 comprises 13 residues. Germline V CDR1 and CDR2: KGHSH, LQKENI.

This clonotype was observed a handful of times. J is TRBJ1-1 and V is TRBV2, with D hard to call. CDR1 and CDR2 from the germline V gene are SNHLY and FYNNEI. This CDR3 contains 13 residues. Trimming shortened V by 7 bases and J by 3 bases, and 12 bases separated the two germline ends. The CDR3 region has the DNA TGTGCCAGCACCCGTCCGGGGTACACTGAAGCTTTCTTT. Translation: CASTRPGYTEAFF.

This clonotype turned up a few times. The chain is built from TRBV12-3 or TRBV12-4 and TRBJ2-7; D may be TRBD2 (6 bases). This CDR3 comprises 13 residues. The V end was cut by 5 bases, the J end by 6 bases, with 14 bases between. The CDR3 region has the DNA TGTGCCAGCAGTGGCGGGACTTCAGTCGAGCAGTACTTC. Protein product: CASSGGTSVEQYF.

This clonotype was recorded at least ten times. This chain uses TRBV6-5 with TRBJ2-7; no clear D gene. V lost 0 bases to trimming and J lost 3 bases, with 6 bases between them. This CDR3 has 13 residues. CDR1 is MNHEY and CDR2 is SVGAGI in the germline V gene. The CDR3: CASSYSSNYEQYF. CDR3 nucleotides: TGTGCCAGCAGTTACTCTTCTAACTACGAGCAGTACTTC.

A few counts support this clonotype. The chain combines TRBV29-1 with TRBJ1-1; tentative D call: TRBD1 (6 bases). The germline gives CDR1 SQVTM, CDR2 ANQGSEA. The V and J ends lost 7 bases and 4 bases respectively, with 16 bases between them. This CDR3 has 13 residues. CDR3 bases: TGCAGCGCCGAATGGGGGGCGAGCACTGAAGCTTTCTTT. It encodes CSAEWGASTEAFF. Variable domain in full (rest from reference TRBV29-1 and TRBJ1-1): SAVISQKPSRDICQRGTSLTIQCQVDSQVTMMFWYRQQPGQSLTLIATANQGSEATYESGFVIDKFPISRPNLTFSTLTVSNMSPEDSSIYLCSAEWGASTEAFFGQGTRLTVV.

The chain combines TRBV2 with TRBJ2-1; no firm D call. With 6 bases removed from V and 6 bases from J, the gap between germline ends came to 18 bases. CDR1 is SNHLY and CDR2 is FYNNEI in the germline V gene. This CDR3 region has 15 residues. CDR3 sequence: CASSPKYYYLNEQFF. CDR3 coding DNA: TGTGCCAGCAGCCCCAAATACTACTACCTCAATGAGCAGTTCTTC.

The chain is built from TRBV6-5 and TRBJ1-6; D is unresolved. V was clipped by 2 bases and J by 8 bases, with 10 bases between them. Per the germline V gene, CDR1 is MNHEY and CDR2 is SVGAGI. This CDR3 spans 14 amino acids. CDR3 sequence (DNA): TGTGCCAGCAGTTACGGGATGAAGGATTCACCCCTCCACTTT. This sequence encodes CASSYGMKDSPLHF.

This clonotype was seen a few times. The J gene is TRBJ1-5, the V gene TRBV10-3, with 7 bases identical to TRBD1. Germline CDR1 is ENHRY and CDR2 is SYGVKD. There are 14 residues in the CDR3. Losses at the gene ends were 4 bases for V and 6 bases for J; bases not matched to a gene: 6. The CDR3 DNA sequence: TGTGCCATCAGTGCCCCAGGGGGTGGTCAGCCCCAGCATTTT. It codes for CAISAPGGGQPQHF.

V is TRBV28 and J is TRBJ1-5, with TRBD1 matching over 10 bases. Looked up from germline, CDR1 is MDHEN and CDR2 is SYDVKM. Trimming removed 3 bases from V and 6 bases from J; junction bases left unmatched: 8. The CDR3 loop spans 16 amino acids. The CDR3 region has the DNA TGTGCCAGCAGTTTGACAGGGGGCCTTCGGGGTCAGCCCCAGCATTTT. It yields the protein CASSLTGGLRGQPQHF.